Listed below are T cell receptor beta chains from one sample, sequenced in a study of blood T cell repertoires in COVID-19. Some clones are missing from TCRdb's copy, which holds only in-frame ones; the method was immunoSEQ multiplex PCR. The sample lists 200,000 to 250,000 clones, 84% occurring once. The source material was PBMCs or T cells enriched from blood (not recorded which). The receptors were sampled from a man aged 60-69 years who had recovered from COVID-19. The CDR3 runs from the conserved cysteine through the conserved F or W. Each record gives: clone size, D gene, J gene, V gene, CDR3 DNA, CDR3 protein. D genes are given only for firm matches. Only some rows state a clone size, as once, few, many or a class for expanded clones.

- - TRBJ1-1 TRBV5-1 TGCGCCAGCAGCTTGACCGGGACACAGAACACTGAAGCTTTCTTT CASSLTGTQNTEAFF
once TRBD2 TRBJ2-3 TRBV7-8 TGTGCCAGCAGCCTCCTAACTAGCGTCTCCACAGATACGCAGTATTTT CASSLLTSVSTDTQYF
once TRBD2 TRBJ2-2 TRBV5-1 TGCGCCAGCAGCTTGGGACTAGCGGCCGGGGAGCTGTTTTTT CASSLGLAAGELFF
- - TRBJ1-1 TRBV25-1 TGTGCCAGCAGTGAGTCAGGATACTACACTGAAGCTTTCTTT CASSESGYYTEAFF
few - TRBJ1-2 TRBV5-5 TGTGCCAGCAGCTTGGAGGCGGTAAATAACTATGGCTACACCTTC CASSLEAVNNYGYTF
- - TRBJ1-2 TRBV14 TGTGCCAGCAGCCAAGATGGGCCCTCGAACTACTATGGCTACACCTTC CASSQDGPSNYYGYTF
once TRBD1 TRBJ1-6 TRBV15 TGTGCCACCAGCAGGGACAGGAATACTTCACCCCTCCACTTT CATSRDRNTSPLHF
- TRBD1 TRBJ1-2 TRBV5-1 TGCGCCAGCAGCTCGCGGACAGGGGAAAGGGGCTATGGCTACACCTTC CASSSRTGERGYGYTF
- TRBD1 TRBJ1-1 TRBV27 TGTGCCAGCGGAAGGGACAGCCTCTCTGAAGCTTTCTTT CASGRDSLSEAFF
- TRBD1 TRBJ2-2 TRBV13 TGTGCCAGCAGCCCAACGACAGGGTGGGCCGGGGAGCTGTTTTTT CASSPTTGWAGELFF